What follows describes a single T cell receptor (beta chain). Authors' methods: Amplification of reference gene primers provided the estimated nucleated cell counts. Generated by immunoSEQ multiplex PCR, the TCRdb table keeps only in-frame clones and is missing some. The V and J calls and clone size are taken from that table; D and trimming were inferred from the DNA. The repertoire includes over 130,000 clones, approximately 86% of them detected once, and less than 6.5% sits in the top ten. In germline, CDR1 is MDHEN, CDR2 SYDVKM. Trimming removed 3 bases from V and 3 bases from J; junction bases left unmatched: 4. This CDR3 has 14 amino acids. The source of the sample is a study of blood T cell repertoires in COVID-19. Turning to the study itself: Acute and convalescent COVID-19 specimens originated in the United States, Italy and Spain. Nucleic acid was either cDNA or gDNA, and it came from T cells, B-cell-depleted T cells, or PBMCs.

Sample: peripheral blood. The sequence came from a human donor in a cohort sampled during active COVID-19. The J gene is TRBJ2-7, the V gene TRBV28, with 8 positions matching TRBD1. This CDR3 is CASSFPGGNYEQYF. The CDR3 DNA reads as TGTGCCAGCAGTTTTCCAGGGGGCAACTACGAGCAGTACTTC.